The clone carrying this TCR beta chain showed up just a few times. The antigen is not known. Germline CDR1 reads MDHEN; CDR2 reads SYDVKM. Trimming shortened V by 5 bases and J by 6 bases, and 14 bases separated the two germline ends. The CDR3 spans 13 residues. Once sorted, every population was more than 95% pure. This sample stems from a study of beta chain features in type 1 diabetes. Study as a whole: Sorted cells from all samples, numbering roughly 100 million, were examined. General study findings and limits: Moderate yet significant TCRB CDR3 shortening was seen in Type 1 diabetes patients in all four CD4+ subsets. Sampled from patients, naive, central memory and Treg TCRB repertoires appeared more similar than those sampled from healthy donors. Sequencing of cDNA might inflate the share of cells that strongly express TCR.

Sequenced material consisted of expressed TCRB transcripts (all of the isolated RNA was reverse transcribed). The assay was immunoSEQ multiplex PCR, and TCRdb's table has in-frame clones only and misses some. The table lists roughly 180,000 clones, around 7.9% of them singletons. Sequencing was carried out using central memory CD4+ T cells from blood. The sequence was obtained from a man aged 18 to 30 with type 1 diabetes. The chain combines TRBV28 with TRBJ2-7; D gene unclear. CDR3 in amino acids: CASSPRLDSEQYF. The CDR3 region has the DNA TGTGCCAGCAGTCCGCGACTGGATTCCGAGCAGTACTTC.